The clone carrying this T cell receptor beta chain has only one observation. These data originate in a study of shared clonotypes between healthy human individuals. Germline CDR1 and CDR2: ENHRY and SYGVKD. Trimming shortened V by 6 bases and J by 0 bases, and 13 bases separated the two germline ends. The CDR3 has 15 residues. There were no recent acute infections or vaccinations among the donors, who were healthy HIV-negative adults. Sequencing used immunoSEQ multiplex PCR; TCRdb keeps in-frame clones, though not all of them. The sample gives approximately 2,300,000 clones, approximately 90% of which show up once; 0.37% is in the top ten.

The chain joins TRBV10-3 to TRBJ2-3; TRBD2 is a possible D gene (6 bases). This clonotype was obtained from a man between 18 and 29 years old in good health. Some clones in this sample may be carry-over from other donors' samples. The sequenced material came from naive CD4+ T cells from PBMCs. Indicated subset: CD45RA+ positively selected. DNA of the CDR3: TGTGCCATCAGCGCCGGGACTCCAAGCACAGATACGCAGTATTTT. It encodes CAISAGTPSTDTQYF.